Listed here is a single TCR beta chain. The antigen is unknown. Trimming stripped 5 bases from V and 3 bases from J, with 10 bases between. Germline V gene lookup returns CDR1 SGHTA and CDR2 FQGNSA. The CDR3 is 13 residues long. This sample is drawn from a study of cytomegalovirus exposure and HLA in healthy donors. The PCR was carried out with 60 Vbeta primers and 13 Jbeta primers. Repertoires were generated with immunoSEQ multiplex PCR, while TCRdb's copy carries only in-frame clones and drops some. Here the sample spans nearly 200,000 clones, roughly 83% being singletons. Notes on the study in general: Most likely, a cluster of highly shared sequence variants arose as a sequencing artifact. The study put 150 to 200 TCR beta chains on its list as cytomegalovirus-associated. When a later analysis was performed, an Asian-associated ancestry cluster reportedly had fewer N-insertions than the roughly 630-donor mean.

The specimen sequenced was PBMCs. This chain links TRBV7-2 with TRBJ1-1; possibly TRBD1 for D (5 bases). The source of this sequence is a male donor in good health and CMV-seropositive. CDR3 region: CASSLQEYTEAFF. Written as DNA, the CDR3 is TGTGCCAGCAGCCTACAGGAGTACACTGAAGCTTTCTTT.